The 27 T cell receptor beta chains below all came from one sample that was sequenced in a study of cytomegalovirus exposure and HLA in healthy donors. PCR used 60 Vbeta primers and 13 Jbeta primers. Assay: immunoSEQ multiplex PCR; the TCRdb copy retains only in-frame clones and omits some. The top ten clones hold roughly 2% of a sample with some 120,000 clones, around 61% of them seen once. Sequenced sample: PBMCs. These receptors came from a woman in her 30s in good health and CMV-seronegative.

The chain combines TRBV30 with TRBJ2-2, with TRBD2 matching over 8 bases. From germline, CDR1 is GTSNPN and CDR2 SVGIG (reference sequence). CDR3 length: 15 residues. The V and J ends lost 1 base and 0 bases, in that order; junction bases with no gene match: 1. The CDR3 sequence is CAWSEAGANTGELFF. CDR3 in DNA: TGTGCCTGGAGTGAAGCGGGAGCGAACACCGGGGAGCTGTTTTTT. The variable domain in full, with the rest retrieved from reference TRBV30 and TRBJ2-2, is SQTIHQWPATLVQPVGSPLSLECTVEGTSNPNLYWYRQAAGRGLQLLFYSVGIGQISSEVPQNLSASRPQDRQFILSSKKLLLSDSGFYLCAWSEAGANTGELFFGEGSRLTVL.

This clone appeared a few times. J is TRBJ2-3 and V is TRBV19, with 8 nucleotides matching TRBD2. The CDR3 runs to 13 residues. The V segment lost 5 bases and the J segment 10 bases; nucleotides outside the gene matches: 8. Germline CDR1 and CDR2: LNHDA and SQIVND (reference sequence). The CDR3 loop is CASSSHPGGSQYF. The CDR3 DNA reads as TGTGCCAGTAGTTCCCACCCGGGGGGGTCGCAGTATTTT.

J is TRBJ2-7 and V is TRBV6-1; TRBD2 matches at 7 bases. V lost 5 bases to trimming and J lost 3 bases; unmatched junction nucleotides: 1. Germline CDR1 is MNHNS and CDR2 is SASEGT. The CDR3 covers 12 residues. CDR3 DNA sequence: TGTGCCAGCAGTCTAGCGGTCTACGAGCAGTACTTC. Translating gives CASSLAVYEQYF.

This chain joins TRBV27 and TRBJ2-1, with TRBD2 matching 11 bases. Germline lookup yields CDR1 MNHEY and CDR2 SMNVEV (reference sequence). The CDR3 spans 17 residues. Trimming at V came to 7 bases and at J to 4 bases, leaving 12 bases not matched to a gene. The CDR3 DNA follows: TGTGCCAGCACCCTTAGATACCTAGCGGGGGGATACAATGAGCAGTTCTTC. Residues: CASTLRYLAGGYNEQFF.

The CDR3 bases are TGTGCCAGCAGTTTCAATGGCTACACCTTC. It yields the protein CASSFNGYTF. The chain combines TRBV28 with TRBJ1-2; D gene ambiguous. Looked up from germline, CDR1 is MDHEN and CDR2 is SYDVKM. The CDR3 totals 10 residues. V was cut by 3 bases and J by 6 bases, with 2 bases left in between.

In its sample, this clone was seen a few times. V and J are TRBV9 and TRBJ2-7; 9 bases are a match to TRBD1. With 4 bases clipped from V and 2 bases from J, the junction kept 10 bases outside the gene matches. This CDR3 has 16 residues. The germline V gene has CDR1 SGDLS and CDR2 YYNGEE. CDR3 sequence reads: CASSPGQGVYPYEQYF. The CDR3 DNA reads TGTGCCAGCAGCCCGGGACAGGGCGTATACCCCTACGAGCAGTACTTC.

This rearrangement joins TRBV5-1 to TRBJ2-4, with 7 bases matching TRBD1. V shed 3 bases, J shed 0 bases, and the junction held 6 bases outside the gene matches. CDR1 and CDR2 (germline): SGHRS, YFSETQ. There are 16 residues in the CDR3. The CDR3 is CASSSGQETAKNIQYF. The CDR3 coding sequence is TGCGCCAGCAGCTCCGGACAGGAGACAGCCAAAAACATTCAGTACTTC. The full variable domain, in which reference TRBV5-1 and TRBJ2-4 provide the parts outside the CDR3, is KAGVTQTPRYLIKTRGQQVTLSCSPISGHRSVSWYQQTPGQGLQFLFEYFSETQRNKGNFPGRFSGRQFSNSRSEMNVSTLELGDSALYLCASSSGQETAKNIQYFGAGTRLSVL.

This clone showed up just a few times. V usage is TRBV13 and J usage is TRBJ2-2; D might be TRBD1 (5 bases). Trimming shortened V by 2 bases and J by 0 bases, and 10 bases separated the two germline ends. This CDR3 region has 16 residues. Germline values: CDR1 PRHDT, CDR2 FYEKMQ (reference sequence). CDR3 bases: TGTGCCAGCAGCTTAATGGGGCCCACGAACACCGGGGAGCTGTTTTTT. As protein: CASSLMGPTNTGELFF. Full variable domain (rest looked up from reference TRBV13 and TRBJ2-2): AAGVIQSPRHLIKEKRETATLKCYPIPRHDTVYWYQQGPGQDPQFLISFYEKMQSDKGSIPDRFSAQQFSDYHSELNMSSLELGDSALYFCASSLMGPTNTGELFFGEGSRLTVL.

Points on this clone: At one boundary the junction diverges from the germline segment, which might be a read error. This rearrangement joins TRBV7-7 to TRBJ2-3; unclear D gene. CDR1 and CDR2 from the germline V gene are SSHAT and FNYEAQ (reference sequence). The CDR3 is made up of 15 amino acids. The CDR3 reads CASSPYGLGTDTQYF. CDR3 DNA sequence: TGTGCTAGCAGCCCCTACGGGTTGGGCACAGATACGCAGTATTTT.

The chain is built from TRBV15 and TRBJ2-7; the match to TRBD1 covers 8 bases. Per the germline V gene, CDR1 is LNHNV and CDR2 is YYDKDF (reference sequence). V lost 1 base and J lost 1; bases outside the gene matches: 3. There are 15 residues in the CDR3. CDR3 DNA sequence: TGTGCCACCAGCAGAGGGGACAGGTTGTCCTACGAGCAGTACTTC. Its protein product is CATSRGDRLSYEQYF.

In its sample, this clone was seen once. This chain links TRBV6-1 with TRBJ1-3, with 12 positions matching TRBD1. Germline V CDR1 and CDR2: MNHNS, SASEGT. The CDR3 covers 17 residues. Trimming took 4 bases from V and 5 from J; bases not matched to a gene: 9. In nucleotides, the CDR3 is TGTGCCAGCAGTGTTGGGACAGGGGGCGCTTTGCGAAACACCATATATTTT. This codes for CASSVGTGGALRNTIYF.

The chain links TRBV28 to TRBJ1-2, with 8 bases lining up with TRBD1. Per the germline V gene, CDR1 is MDHEN and CDR2 is SYDVKM. The CDR3 is made up of 14 amino acids. J was trimmed by 5 bases and V by 4 bases; bases with no gene match: 6. CDR3: CASSSGTGLYGYTF. CDR3 nucleotides: TGTGCCAGCAGTTCTGGGACAGGCCTTTATGGCTACACCTTC.

This clone was counted a few times. CDR3 coding DNA: TGTGCCAGCAGCTTGGGACTAGTAGAGGTTAAGCAGTTCTTC. Translating it yields CASSLGLVEVKQFF. The V call is TRBV7-2, the J call TRBJ2-1; 8 positions match TRBD2. V gave up 3 bases and J gave up 11 bases; unmatched junction bases: 9. This CDR3 comprises 14 residues. The germline V gene encodes CDR1 SGHTA and CDR2 FQGNSA.

V and J are TRBV29-1 and TRBJ1-1; D might be TRBD1 (5 bases). The V end was cut by 6 bases, the J end by 2 bases, with 13 bases between. Germline CDR1 is SQVTM and CDR2 is ANQGSEA. The length of the CDR3 is 13 residues. The CDR3 DNA sequence: TGCAGCGTACTCAGGGCCCATAACACTGAAGCTTTCTTT. It specifies CSVLRAHNTEAFF.

This clone was counted a few times. The chain links TRBV6-6 to TRBJ1-2; TRBD1 agrees at 8 bases. Germline V gives CDR1 MNHNY, CDR2 SVGAGI (reference sequence). The CDR3 covers 12 residues. V was pared by 7 bases and J by 6 bases, with 4 bases of the junction left unmatched. DNA for the CDR3: TGTGCCAGCACCCAGGACAGGGATGGCTACACCTTC. Its translation: CASTQDRDGYTF.

V usage is TRBV27 and J usage is TRBJ2-2; 7 positions agree with TRBD2. V lost 2 bases, J lost 1 base, and 4 bases stayed unmatched. This CDR3 spans 16 amino acids. Germline CDR1 is MNHEY and CDR2 is SMNVEV (reference sequence). CDR3 DNA: TGTGCCAGCAGTTTAATAGCTAGCGGGAACACCGGGGAGCTGTTTTTT. This encodes CASSLIASGNTGELFF.

The V and J genes are TRBV25-1 and TRBJ2-7, with D possibly being TRBD2 (7 bases). Looked up from germline, CDR1 is MGHDK and CDR2 is SYGVNS. Trimming left V 10 bases short and J 5 bases short, with 18 bases between. The CDR3 has 13 residues. CDR3 residues: CATTRGGSDEQYF. CDR3 DNA sequence: TGTGCCACCACGAGGGGGGGGTCGGACGAGCAGTACTTC.

The rearrangement joins TRBV6-4 to TRBJ2-1; D is ambiguous. Trimming left V 6 bases short and J 7 bases short, with 16 bases between. Germline-derived CDR1 and CDR2 are MRHNA and SNTAGT. The CDR3 loop spans 14 amino acids. Here the CDR3 DNA reads TGTGCCAGCAGAGTCACCGTAAACGGGAATGAGCAGTTCTTC. It encodes CASRVTVNGNEQFF.

The rearrangement links TRBV6-5 to TRBJ2-7, with D possibly being TRBD1 (5 bases). Deletions cut 7 bases from V and 4 bases from J, with 11 bases between. Germline V gene lookup returns CDR1 MNHEY and CDR2 SVGAGI. The CDR3 has 12 amino acids. CDR3 amino acids: CASTGLGYEQYF. CDR3 nucleotides: TGTGCCAGCACAGGGTTAGGGTACGAGCAGTACTTC.

This clone has more than one count but fewer than ten. The chain is built from TRBV7-9 and TRBJ1-1; TRBD1 is a possible D gene (6 bases). Germline V gene data show CDR1 as SEHNR and CDR2 as FQNEAQ (reference sequence). The CDR3 covers 12 residues. Trimming took off 2 bases at V and 11 bases at J, with 12 bases between the two ends. The CDR3 nucleotides are TGTGCCAGCAGCTTACCCCGACAGGCCGCTTTCTTT. It encodes CASSLPRQAAFF.

The chain couples TRBV29-1 to TRBJ2-1, with TRBD2 matching 14 bases. This CDR3 spans 16 amino acids. Germline values: CDR1 SQVTM, CDR2 ANQGSEA. V shed 4 bases, J shed 0 bases, and the junction held 2 bases outside the gene matches. The DNA of the CDR3 is TGCAGCGTTGGGACTAGCGGGAGGTCCTCCTACAATGAGCAGTTCTTC. It codes for CSVGTSGRSSYNEQFF.

The chain couples TRBV29-1 to TRBJ2-5, with D perhaps matching TRBD1 (6 bases). The end of the DNA fits TRBJ2-7 better, so the J call may be wrong. Germline V gene lookup returns CDR1 SQVTM and CDR2 ANQGSEA. This CDR3 spans 13 amino acids. The CDR3, as DNA: TGCAGCGTTGGGGGACAAGGCCCGTACGAGCAGTACTTC. This codes for CSVGGQGPYEQYF.

The rearrangement links TRBV5-1 to TRBJ2-1; 9 bases fit TRBD2. The CDR3 loop spans 15 amino acids. V lost 0 bases to trimming and J lost 9 bases; unmatched junction nucleotides: 7. Germline V lookup: CDR1 SGHRS, CDR2 YFSETQ. CDR3 protein: CASSLVAGGPGEQFF. As DNA, the CDR3 is TGCGCCAGCAGCTTGGTGGCGGGAGGGCCGGGTGAGCAGTTCTTC. The variable domain in full, with the rest retrieved from reference TRBV5-1 and TRBJ2-1, is KAGVTQTPRYLIKTRGQQVTLSCSPISGHRSVSWYQQTPGQGLQFLFEYFSETQRNKGNFPGRFSGRQFSNSRSEMNVSTLELGDSALYLCASSLVAGGPGEQFFGPGTRLTVL.

This clone was counted a few times. The V gene is TRBV27, the J gene TRBJ2-7, with D possibly TRBD2 on 6 matching bases. The CDR3 runs 12 residues. Germline CDR1 MNHEY, CDR2 SMNVEV (reference sequence). The V end was cut by 2 bases, the J end by 7 bases, with 9 bases between. CDR3 coding DNA: TGTGCCAGCAGTTTAGTCGGGGGAGAGCAGTACTTC. Amino acids: CASSLVGGEQYF.

The chain links TRBV15 to TRBJ1-1; D is ambiguous. The CDR3 runs 13 residues. V gave up 5 bases and J gave up 0 bases, with 7 bases separating them. The V gene's germline CDR1 is LNHNV and CDR2 YYDKDF (reference sequence). CDR3 sequence: CATSQQMNTEAFF. The CDR3 DNA reads TGTGCCACCAGCCAACAGATGAACACTGAAGCTTTCTTT.

In its sample, this clone was seen once. The rearrangement uses TRBV2 and TRBJ1-1; D is uncertain. The CDR3 consists of 13 residues. V lost 7 bases, J lost 1 base, and 10 bases lay in between. Germline assignment: CDR1 SNHLY and CDR2 FYNNEI. Written as DNA, the CDR3 is TGTGCCAGCACGATTGAGGGGAACACTGAAGCTTTCTTT. It translates to CASTIEGNTEAFF.

V usage is TRBV19 and J usage is TRBJ1-1; D gene uncertain. V was cut by 3 bases and J by 0 bases, with 8 bases left in between. CDR3 length: 14 residues. The germline CDR1 and CDR2 sequences are LNHDA and SQIVND (reference sequence). In DNA, the CDR3 is TGTGCCAGTAGTATCCAGGCCTTGAACACTGAAGCTTTCTTT. This sequence encodes CASSIQALNTEAFF. Full variable domain (rest looked up from reference TRBV19 and TRBJ1-1): DGGITQSPKYLFRKEGQNVTLSCEQNLNHDAMYWYRQDPGQGLRLIYYSQIVNDFQKGDIAEGYSVSREKKESFPLTVTSAQKNPTAFYLCASSIQALNTEAFFGQGTRLTVV.